This is a list of T cell receptor beta chains from one sample in a study of OX40 agonist ivuxolimab in advanced cancers. Produced via immunoSEQ multiplex PCR; TCRdb's table is partial and in-frame only. The table records approximately 74,000 clones, less than 95% of them present only once. Source: CD4+ or CD8+ T cells sorted from blood, taken in a trial of the OX40 agonist ivuxolimab. These receptors originate from an adult with an advanced solid tumor such as melanoma, head and neck, liver or kidney cancer. Both conserved end residues are part of each CDR3. The order of the fields is V gene, D gene, clone size, J gene, CDR3 protein, CDR3 DNA. The D gene is left open where the match is weak. Expanded clones get a size class; other rows say once, few or many, or leave the size out.

TRBV27,-,-,TRBJ2-5,CASSLSYQETQYF,TGTGCCAGCAGTTTATCATACCAAGAGACCCAGTACTTC
TRBV11-3,TRBD1,-,TRBJ2-2,CASSFWDRGNTGELFF,TGTGCCAGCAGCTTTTGGGACAGGGGAAATACCGGGGAGCTGTTTTTT
TRBV28,-,-,TRBJ1-1,CASGRGDGRFTEAFF,TGTGCCAGCGGACGGGGTGACGGTAGATTCACTGAAGCTTTCTTT
TRBV28,-,-,TRBJ1-2,CASSLGGGYYGYTF,TGTGCCAGCAGTTTGGGTGGCGGATACTATGGCTACACCTTC
TRBV28,-,-,TRBJ1-5,CASANPVYSNQPQHF,TGTGCCAGCGCAAATCCCGTTTATAGCAATCAGCCCCAGCATTTT
TRBV5-1,TRBD2,-,TRBJ2-3,CASRPGRASSGSIYTQYF,TGCGCCAGCAGGCCCGGCAGGGCTTCTAGCGGGAGTATCTATACGCAGTATTTT
TRBV6-6,-,-,TRBJ1-5,CASSYPGQPQHF,TGTGCCAGCAGTTACCCGGGGCAGCCCCAGCATTTT
TRBV11-3,-,-,TRBJ2-7,CASTSPGKPYEQYF,TGTGCCAGCACCTCCCCGGGGAAACCCTACGAGCAGTACTTC
TRBV28,TRBD1,-,TRBJ2-7,CASSQTGGKPYEQYF,TGTGCCAGCAGCCAGACAGGGGGTAAACCCTACGAGCAGTACTTC
TRBV19,TRBD2,-,TRBJ2-3,CASSVGLAGDTDTQYF,TGTGCCAGTAGTGTCGGACTAGCGGGGGACACAGATACGCAGTATTTT
TRBV28,TRBD1,once,TRBJ1-2,CASSSSTGRYGYTF,TGTGCCAGCAGTTCCTCGACAGGGAGATATGGCTACACCTTC
TRBV9,-,-,TRBJ2-1,CASSVGRGYNEQFF,TGTGCCAGCAGCGTAGGGAGAGGGTACAATGAGCAGTTCTTC
TRBV6-6,-,-,TRBJ1-5,CASSQTDQPQHF,TGTGCCAGCAGTCAAACCGATCAGCCCCAGCATTTT
TRBV15,-,-,TRBJ2-3,CATSTRGGRDTQYF,TGTGCCACTTCGACTAGAGGAGGTAGGGATACGCAGTATTTT
TRBV11-3,TRBD2,-,TRBJ2-1,CASSLFAGGAQNEQFF,TGTGCCAGCAGCTTATTTGCGGGGGGGGCCCAAAATGAGCAGTTCTTC
TRBV11-3,-,few,TRBJ2-5,CASSLDRETQYF,TGTGCCAGCAGCTTAGATCGCGAGACCCAGTACTTC
TRBV11-2,-,-,TRBJ2-1,CASSARGGQGYNEQFF,TGTGCCAGCAGCGCGAGGGGGGGGCAGGGATACAATGAGCAGTTCTTC
TRBV5-8,-,-,TRBJ1-2,CASSPLGYGYTF,TGTGCCAGCAGCCCCTTGGGGTATGGCTACACCTTC
TRBV2,-,-,TRBJ2-7,CASSPIAGSTYEQYF,TGTGCCAGCAGCCCCATCGCGGGAAGTACCTACGAGCAGTACTTC
TRBV7-2,-,-,TRBJ2-7,CASSLRREYEQYF,TGTGCCAGCAGCTTAAGAAGGGAATACGAGCAGTACTTC
TRBV7-9,TRBD1,-,TRBJ2-1,CASSSDRGLYNEQFF,TGTGCCAGCAGCTCGGACAGGGGGTTGTACAATGAGCAGTTCTTC
TRBV7-9,TRBD1,-,TRBJ2-3,CASSPGQGVISDTQYF,TGTGCCAGCAGCCCAGGACAGGGTGTTATATCAGATACGCAGTATTTT
TRBV5-4,TRBD2,-,TRBJ2-2,CASSLLAGSNTGELFF,TGTGCCAGCAGCCTTTTAGCGGGATCGAACACCGGGGAGCTGTTTTTT
TRBV5-1,-,-,TRBJ1-1,CASSGVGDTEAFF,TGCGCCAGCAGCGGGGTAGGGGACACTGAAGCTTTCTTT
TRBV9,-,-,TRBJ1-2,CASSANYGYTF,TGTGCCAGCAGCGCTAACTATGGCTACACCTTC
TRBV28,TRBD1,once,TRBJ2-7,CASTNQGTGLHEQYF,TGTGCCAGCACTAACCAAGGGACAGGGCTCCACGAGCAGTACTTC